These 21 T cell receptor beta chains came from one sample sequenced in a study of sequential checkpoint blockade in melanoma. The table came from immunoSEQ multiplex PCR; TCRdb's copy has only in-frame clones and leaves some out. This sample has 20,000 to 25,000 clones, with roughly four fifths found just once. Described treatment: randomized to nivolumab then ipilimumab (arm A) or the reverse (arm B). Specimen: CD8+ T cells sorted from blood (inferred from file names), collected from a patient given nivolumab and ipilimumab in sequence. The receptor source for this set is a human donor with melanoma.

In this sample, this clone turned up once. The V gene is TRBV5-6, the J gene TRBJ2-7, with 9 bases matching TRBD1. V dropped 0 bases and J dropped 6; count of bases not matched to a gene: 7. Germline V gene sequence: CDR1 SGHDT, CDR2 YYEEEE. There are 15 residues in the CDR3. This chain's CDR3 is CASSLGDRVFGEQYF. DNA for the CDR3: TGTGCCAGCAGCTTGGGGGACAGGGTTTTTGGCGAGCAGTACTTC.

This clone came up once. CDR3 loop: CASQQSLAGEQYF. In nucleotides, the CDR3 is TGCGCCAGTCAACAGTCCCTAGCGGGCGAGCAGTACTTC. The chain has TRBV10-1 and TRBJ2-7; 8 nucleotides align to TRBD2. Trimming at V came to 9 bases and at J to 6 bases, leaving 10 bases not matched to a gene. Germline V gives CDR1 WNHNN, CDR2 SYGVQD (reference sequence). The CDR3 has 13 amino acids.

The chain joins TRBV5-5 to TRBJ1-5; 7 bases line up with TRBD1. In germline, CDR1 is SGHKS, CDR2 YYEKEE (reference sequence). Trimming cost V 1 base and J 1 base; bases outside gene matches: 5. This CDR3 region has 16 residues. CDR3 residues: CASSLRGGESNQPQHF. DNA for the CDR3: TGTGCCAGCAGCTTGAGAGGGGGCGAGAGCAATCAGCCCCAGCATTTT.

The chain links TRBV7-2 to TRBJ2-5, with 8 bases identical to TRBD1. The CDR3 is 15 residues long. Germline V CDR1 and CDR2: SGHTA, FQGNSA. The ends lost 5 bases at V and 2 bases at J; junction bases unmatched: 7. CDR3 DNA sequence: TGTGCCAGCAGCGGACAGGGTAGCGGACAAGAGACCCAGTACTTC. Translating it yields CASSGQGSGQETQYF.

The V call is TRBV28, the J call TRBJ2-3; D uncertain. Between the trimmed V and J ends, which lost 6 bases and 0 bases, there was a span of 4 bases. Germline V lookup: CDR1 MDHEN, CDR2 SYDVKM. This CDR3 is built from 12 residues. Here the CDR3 DNA reads TGTGCCAGCAGGCGGAGCACAGATACGCAGTATTTT. Translating gives CASRRSTDTQYF.

This rearrangement joins TRBV25-1 to TRBJ1-4; D is possibly TRBD1 (6 bases). The CDR3 totals 17 residues. Germline V gives CDR1 MGHDK, CDR2 SYGVNS. The V end lost 2 bases, the J end lost 8 bases, and 21 bases lay between the germline ends. The CDR3 sequence: CASSESRNGQRGEKLFF. The CDR3 nucleotides read TGTGCCAGCAGTGAAAGTAGGAACGGACAGCGGGGGGAAAAACTGTTTTTT.

The chain has TRBV7-8 and TRBJ2-3; TRBD2 agrees at 11 bases. With V trimmed by 6 bases and J by 7 bases, 12 bases remained unmatched. CDR3 length equals 16 residues. CDR1 SGHVS and CDR2 FQNEAQ come from the germline V gene. CDR3 sequence (DNA): TGTGCCAGCAGTTTCCCTAGCGGGGGGTTATATAATACGCAGTATTTT. Translation: CASSFPSGGLYNTQYF.

J is TRBJ2-1 and V is TRBV4-1, with a weak D call TRBD2 (5 bases). The V end lost 0 bases, the J end lost 6 bases, and 21 bases lay between the germline ends. The length of the CDR3 is 18 residues. The germline gives CDR1 MGHRA, CDR2 YSYEKL. DNA for the CDR3: TGCGCCAGCAGCCAAGATCCCCCCCGGGCGGGCTTTCCCAATGAGCAGTTCTTC. Translation gives CASSQDPPRAGFPNEQFF.

The genes are TRBV18 and TRBJ1-3, with TRBD1 matching 10 bases. CDR3 length: 15 amino acids. Germline V gene sequence: CDR1 KGHSH, CDR2 LQKENI. The junction had 3 bases not matched to a gene; V was cut back by 3 bases and J by 4 bases. The CDR3 here is CASSPGTGVGNTIYF. DNA of the CDR3: TGTGCCAGCTCACCCGGGACAGGGGTCGGAAACACCATATATTTT.

DNA for the CDR3: TGTGCCAGCAGTACCCCCCCCGGGCAGCCCCAGCATTTT. Encoded protein: CASSTPPGQPQHF. This chain joins TRBV7-2 and TRBJ1-5; no firm D call. The V gene lost 6 bases and the J gene lost 7 bases, with 13 bases spanning the gap. In germline, CDR1 is SGHTA, CDR2 FQGNSA. The CDR3 totals 13 residues. Full variable domain (missing parts from reference TRBV7-2 and TRBJ1-5): GAGVSQSPSNKVTEKGKDVELRCDPISGHTALYWYRQSLGQGLEFLIYFQGNSAPDKSGLPSDRFSAERTGGSVSTLTIQRTQQEDSAVYLCASSTPPGQPQHFGDGTRLSIL.

This clone turned up a few times. This sequence joins TRBV9 and TRBJ2-5; TRBD2 matches at 11 bases. This CDR3 has 14 residues. J was trimmed by 4 bases and V by 4 bases; bases with no gene match: 3. CDR1 is SGDLS and CDR2 is YYNGEE in the germline V gene. CDR3 in amino acids: CASSPGTSGETQYF. The CDR3 DNA is TGTGCCAGCAGCCCAGGGACTAGCGGAGAGACCCAGTACTTC. The variable domain in full, with the rest retrieved from reference TRBV9 and TRBJ2-5, is DSGVTQTPKHLITATGQRVTLRCSPRSGDLSVYWYQQSLDQGLQFLIQYYNGEERAKGNILERFSAQQFPDLHSELNLSSLELGDSALYFCASSPGTSGETQYFGPGTRLLVL.

V gene TRBV27 combines with J gene TRBJ2-2, with unresolved D. This CDR3 comprises 14 residues. Germline V CDR1 and CDR2: MNHEY, SMNVEV (reference sequence). The V and J ends lost 4 bases and 2 bases respectively, with 8 bases between them. The CDR3 loop reads CASSSNFNTGELFF. CDR3 in DNA: TGTGCCAGCAGTTCCAACTTTAACACCGGGGAGCTGTTTTTT.

Only one count was recorded for this clone. The chain employs TRBV18 and TRBJ2-7; 12 bases agree with TRBD2. This CDR3 is built from 15 residues. Germline V gene lookup returns CDR1 KGHSH and CDR2 LQKENI. Trimming at V came to 3 bases and at J to 6 bases, leaving 6 bases not matched to a gene. CDR3 loop: CASSPLAGGEGEQYF. In DNA, the CDR3 is TGTGCCAGCTCACCCCTAGCGGGAGGGGAGGGCGAGCAGTACTTC.

This rearrangement joins TRBV28 to TRBJ1-1; 10 nucleotides match TRBD1. From germline, CDR1 is MDHEN and CDR2 SYDVKM. This CDR3 region has 18 residues. The junction had 15 bases not matched to a gene; V was cut back by 5 bases and J by 3 bases. CDR3 DNA sequence: TGTGCCAGCAGTCCCGGGACAGGGGCCGCCGGAAGGCACACTGAAGCTTTCTTT. Translating it yields CASSPGTGAAGRHTEAFF.

The gene calls are TRBV28 and TRBJ2-1; maybe TRBD1 (5 bases). V lost 3 bases, J lost 0 bases, and 18 bases lay in between. Germline V CDR1 and CDR2: MDHEN, SYDVKM. The CDR3 length is 18 residues. CDR3 in DNA: TGTGCCAGCAGTTTCTATCTAAGGGGCACTAACTCCTACAATGAGCAGTTCTTC. Translating it yields CASSFYLRGTNSYNEQFF.

The gene calls are TRBV30 and TRBJ1-5; D unresolved. This CDR3 region has 14 residues. Germline V CDR1 and CDR2: GTSNPN, SVGIG (reference sequence). Trimming left V 2 bases short and J 0 bases short, with 8 bases between. The CDR3 sequence: CAWSPQISNQPQHF. CDR3 DNA: TGTGCCTGGAGTCCACAGATTAGCAATCAGCCCCAGCATTTT.

This chain links TRBV19 with TRBJ2-1; 13 nucleotides line up with TRBD2. The J segment lost 3 bases and the V segment lost 2 bases, leaving 4 bases of the junction unmatched. Germline V gene lookup returns CDR1 LNHDA and CDR2 SQIVND (reference sequence). This CDR3 contains 17 residues. As DNA, the CDR3 is TGTGCCAGTAGTATAAGACTAGCGGGAGGTCGCTACAATGAGCAGTTCTTC. Amino acid sequence: CASSIRLAGGRYNEQFF.

This chain connects TRBV28 to TRBJ2-1, with TRBD2 as a possible D gene (6 bases). Germline CDR1 MDHEN, CDR2 SYDVKM. The CDR3 has 13 amino acids. Trimming left V 5 bases short and J 10 bases short, with 15 bases between. The CDR3 loop reads CASSRTMAREQFF. CDR3 DNA: TGTGCCAGCAGTCGGACTATGGCGCGGGAGCAGTTCTTC.

This clone was counted a single time. The genes are TRBV7-2 and TRBJ2-7; D is unclear. This CDR3 contains 12 residues. Between the trimmed V and J ends, which lost 5 bases and 4 bases, there was a span of 9 bases. CDR1 SGHTA and CDR2 FQGNSA come from the germline V gene. CDR3 DNA sequence: TGTGCCAGCAGCCCCCCCCTTTACGAGCAGTACTTC. Encoded protein: CASSPPLYEQYF.

The V call is TRBV28, the J call TRBJ2-7, with 10 bases fitting TRBD1. Trimming cost V 4 bases and J 3 bases; bases outside gene matches: 6. Germline V gene lookup returns CDR1 MDHEN and CDR2 SYDVKM. There are 15 residues in the CDR3. The CDR3 bases are TGTGCCAGCAGTTCAAGACAGGGGGCGCGCTACGAGCAGTACTTC. It encodes CASSSRQGARYEQYF.

This chain joins TRBV27 and TRBJ2-1, with TRBD2 identical over 12 bases. Trimming removed 7 bases from V and 4 bases from J; junction bases left unmatched: 11. Germline V lookup: CDR1 MNHEY, CDR2 SMNVEV (reference sequence). This CDR3 comprises 17 residues. The CDR3 reads CASTVRVGLAGYNEQFF. CDR3 in DNA: TGTGCCAGCACCGTGAGGGTAGGACTAGCGGGATACAATGAGCAGTTCTTC.